The 15 T cell receptor beta chains in this list originate from one sample, sequenced in a study of T cells in Graves' hyperthyroidism and ophthalmopathy. The investigators amplified TCR beta CDR3 regions from RNA transcripts. Carried out on the TCR CDR3, a first-round RT-PCR used the HTBI primer set. TCRdb processed the multiplex PCR reads anew with MiXCR; each CDR3 protein has one entry. The sample includes fewer than 450,000 distinct CDR3 sequences, about an eighth of them seen just once. Sequenced sample: blood. The receptors originated from a man aged 45-65 years with Graves' ophthalmopathy.

The DNA of the CDR3 is TGTGCCAGCAGCCCACGCCGGGACAGGGGGATCACCGGGGAGCTGTTTTTT. It is translated as CASSPRRDRGITGELFF. The chain combines TRBV5-6 with TRBJ2-2; 11 nucleotides match TRBD1. The CDR3 is 17 amino acids. Germline values: CDR1 SGHDT, CDR2 YYEEEE. The V gene end was trimmed by 4 bases and the J gene end by 4 bases; junction bases not matched to a gene: 9.

This clonotype was counted many times. V usage is TRBV9 and J usage is TRBJ1-1; 9 bases fit TRBD1. Germline assignment: CDR1 SGDLS and CDR2 YYNGEE. This CDR3 comprises 16 residues. J lost 1 base, V lost 2 bases, and 6 bases had no gene match. CDR3 in DNA: TGTGCCAGCAGCGTGGGGGGGACAGGGCAGAACACTGAAGCTTTCTTT. Translating it yields CASSVGGTGQNTEAFF.

This clonotype was detected ten times or more. The gene calls are TRBV12-3 or TRBV12-4 and TRBJ1-1; D may be TRBD1 (5 bases). This CDR3 spans 13 amino acids. V was trimmed by 8 bases and J by 4 bases, leaving 14 bases between them. CDR3 amino acids: CASQKGDSTEAFF. CDR3 sequence (DNA): TGTGCCAGCCAAAAAGGGGATAGCACTGAAGCTTTCTTT.

This clonotype occurred many times. The rearrangement joins TRBV2 to TRBJ2-1; 12 bases map to TRBD2. The junction had 7 bases not matched to a gene; V was cut back by 3 bases and J by 7 bases. This CDR3 has 16 residues. CDR1 and CDR2 from the germline V gene are SNHLY and FYNNEI. The CDR3 DNA sequence: TGTGCCAGCAGTGATGGGTGGACTAGCGGGATTAATGAGCAGTTCTTC. It specifies CASSDGWTSGINEQFF.

This chain joins TRBV27 and TRBJ2-1, with 10 bases that match TRBD1. Germline V gene sequence: CDR1 MNHEY, CDR2 SMNVEV (reference sequence). Unmatched junction bases numbered 6, after V lost 10 bases and J lost 6 bases. The CDR3 consists of 13 residues. CDR3 in amino acids: CATRDRGGNEQFF. The CDR3 nucleotides are TGTGCCACCCGGGACAGGGGAGGCAATGAGCAGTTCTTC.

CDR3 region: CSASLSGRTQETQYF. The DNA of the CDR3 is TGCAGTGCTAGTCTTAGCGGGAGGACTCAAGAGACCCAGTACTTC. V usage is TRBV20-1 and J usage is TRBJ2-5, with 10 bases identical to TRBD2. The CDR3 has 15 residues. Germline V CDR1 and CDR2: DFQATT, SNEGSKA (reference sequence). The V and J ends lost 3 bases and 2 bases, in that order; junction bases with no gene match: 6.

This clonotype was detected many times. This sequence joins TRBV5-4 and TRBJ1-1, with a tentative D call TRBD1 (5 bases). Trimming stripped 4 bases from V and 1 base from J, with 8 bases between. This CDR3 has 13 residues. The germline V gene encodes CDR1 SGHNT and CDR2 YYREEE (reference sequence). The CDR3 loop is CASSKGQNTEAFF. CDR3 DNA sequence: TGTGCCAGCAGCAAAGGACAGAACACTGAAGCTTTCTTT. Complete variable domain (other parts from reference TRBV5-4 and TRBJ1-1): ETGVTQSPTHLIKTRGQQVTLRCSSQSGHNTVSWYQQALGQGPQFIFQYYREEENGRGNFPPRFSGLQFPNYSSELNVNALELDDSALYLCASSKGQNTEAFFGQGTRLTVV.

This clonotype has a handful of counts. The chain is built from TRBV20-1 and TRBJ2-2; no definite D call. Germline V gene lookup returns CDR1 DFQATT and CDR2 SNEGSKA (reference sequence). CDR3 length equals 14 residues. Trimming took off 5 bases at V and 5 bases at J, with 15 bases between the two ends. The CDR3 here is CSARLRTATGELFF. For the CDR3, the DNA is TGCAGTGCTCGATTAAGGACGGCTACCGGGGAGCTGTTTTTT.

The rearrangement joins TRBV11-2 to TRBJ2-6; D perhaps matches TRBD1 (5 bases). With 3 bases removed from V and 4 bases from J, the gap between germline ends came to 10 bases. The CDR3 has 15 amino acids. The germline V gene has CDR1 SGHAT and CDR2 FQNNGV. CDR3 in DNA: TGTGCCAGCAGCTTGGAAGGGGTCGGGGCCAACGTCCTGACTTTC. Its protein is CASSLEGVGANVLTF.

Worth noting for this clonotype: This could be a read error, since a much larger clone is one nucleotide away. The V and J genes are TRBV3-1 and TRBJ2-2; D unclear. Looked up from germline, CDR1 is LGHDT and CDR2 is YNNKEL (reference sequence). This CDR3 comprises 15 residues. In DNA, the CDR3 is TGTTCCAGCAGCCAGGCCGGGCTTGACACCGGGGAGCTGTTTTTT. Amino acid sequence: CSSSQAGLDTGELFF.

The chain employs TRBV7-9 and TRBJ2-4, with TRBD2 as a possible D gene (6 bases). There are 12 residues in the CDR3. Trimming took 0 bases from V and 9 from J, leaving 6 bases between them. Germline V lookup: CDR1 SEHNR, CDR2 FQNEAQ (reference sequence). CDR3 nucleotide sequence: TGTGCCAGCAGCTTAGCGGGAGGCATTCAGTACTTC. It codes for CASSLAGGIQYF.

This clonotype was detected ten times or more. V is TRBV3-1 and J is TRBJ2-7; 7 nucleotides line up with TRBD2. Germline CDR1 LGHDT, CDR2 YNNKEL (reference sequence). Unmatched junction bases numbered 14, after V lost 5 bases and J lost 4 bases. The CDR3 totals 16 residues. CDR3 residues: CASSATQLASKYEQYF. CDR3 DNA sequence: TGTGCCAGCAGCGCCACTCAACTAGCGTCAAAGTACGAGCAGTACTTC.

At least ten counts were recorded for this clonotype. The chain has TRBV12-3 or TRBV12-4 and TRBJ2-7; 8 bases match TRBD2. With 8 bases clipped from V and 1 base from J, the junction kept 7 bases outside the gene matches. The CDR3 is made up of 14 amino acids. CDR3 in DNA: TGTGCCAGCTCTCGGGGGGGCCGGTCCTACGAGCAGTACTTC. It codes for CASSRGGRSYEQYF.

This clonotype was seen only a few times. V gene TRBV30 combines with J gene TRBJ2-7, with D tentatively TRBD1 or TRBD2 (7 bases each). The CDR3 has 12 residues. The germline V gene has CDR1 GTSNPN and CDR2 SVGIG (reference sequence). V shed 3 bases and J shed 5 bases, with 11 bases lying between them. The CDR3: CAWRGGGHEQYF. In DNA, the CDR3 is TGTGCCTGGAGGGGAGGGGGCCACGAGCAGTACTTC.

The table lists this clonotype with many counts. The chain joins TRBV6-1 to TRBJ2-3; 10 bases align to TRBD2. The V segment lost 8 bases and the J segment 0 bases; nucleotides outside the gene matches: 5. CDR3 length equals 15 residues. The germline V gene encodes CDR1 MNHNS and CDR2 SASEGT. This CDR3 is CASRELAGSTDTQYF. The CDR3, as DNA: TGTGCCAGCCGCGAACTAGCGGGGAGCACAGATACGCAGTATTTT.